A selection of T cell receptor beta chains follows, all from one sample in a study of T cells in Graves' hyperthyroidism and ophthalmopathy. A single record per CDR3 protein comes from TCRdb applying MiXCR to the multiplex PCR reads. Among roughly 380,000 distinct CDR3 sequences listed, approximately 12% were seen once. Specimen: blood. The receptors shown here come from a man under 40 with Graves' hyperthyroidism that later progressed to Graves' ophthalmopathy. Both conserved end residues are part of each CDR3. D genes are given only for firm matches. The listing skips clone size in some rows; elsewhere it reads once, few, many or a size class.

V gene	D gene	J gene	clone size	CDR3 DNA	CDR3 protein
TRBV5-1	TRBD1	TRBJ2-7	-	TGCGCCAGCAGCTTGGAACAGGGGCCAACCGGCTTGTACGAGCAGTACTTC	CASSLEQGPTGLYEQYF
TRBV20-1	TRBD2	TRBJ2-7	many	TGCAGTGCTAGACCTTATAGCGGGGGGTTGGTGTACGAGCAGTACTTC	CSARPYSGGLVYEQYF
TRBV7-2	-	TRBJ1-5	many	TGTGCCAGCAGCCGCACGGGAGACAATCAGCCCCAGCATTTT	CASSRTGDNQPQHF
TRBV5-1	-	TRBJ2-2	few	TGCGCCAGCAGGGTTAGGTTGATCGGGGAGCTGTTTTTT	CASRVRLIGELFF
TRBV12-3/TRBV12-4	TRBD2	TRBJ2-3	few	TGTGCCAGCAGTTTAGCCGTAGCGGGGGGGCGAGATACGCAGTATTTT	CASSLAVAGGRDTQYF
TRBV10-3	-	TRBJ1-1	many	TGTGCCATCAGGTCACAGGCTCTGATGAACACTGAAGCTTTCTTT	CAIRSQALMNTEAFF
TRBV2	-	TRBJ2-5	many	TGTGCCAGCAAAGACCTCTCAAAGACCCAGTACTTC	CASKDLSKTQYF
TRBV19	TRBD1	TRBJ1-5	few	TGTGCCAGTAGTATCCAGGACAGGACACAGCCCCAGCATTTT	CASSIQDRTQPQHF
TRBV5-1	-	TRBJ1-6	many	TGCGCCAGCAGCTTGAGCGGGGACCCCCATTCACCCCTCCACTTT	CASSLSGDPHSPLHF
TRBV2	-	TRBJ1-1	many	TGTGCCAGCACCCCCCCAGTTCTGAACACTGAAGCTTTCTTT	CASTPPVLNTEAFF
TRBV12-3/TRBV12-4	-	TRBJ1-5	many	TGTGCCAGCAGTTTTATAGCGGGCAGGGGCCAGCCCCAGCATTTT	CASSFIAGRGQPQHF
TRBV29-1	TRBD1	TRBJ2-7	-	TGCAGCGCAAGCGACAGGGGGCTTAACGAGCAGTACTTC	CSASDRGLNEQYF
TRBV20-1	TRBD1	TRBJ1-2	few	TGCAGTGCTAGAGAAAAGGGGGCTAGGAGCTATGGCTACACCTTC	CSAREKGARSYGYTF
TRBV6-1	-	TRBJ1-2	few	TGTGCCAGCAGTGAAGCGCAGCAGTATGGCTACACCTTC	CASSEAQQYGYTF
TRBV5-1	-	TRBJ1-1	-	TGCGCCAGCAGCTACAGGTCCCATCCCCTTAACACTGAAGCTTTCTTT	CASSYRSHPLNTEAFF
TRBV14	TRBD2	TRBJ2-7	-	TGTGCCAGCAGCCAACCACTAGCGTTGGCCTACGAGCAGTACTTC	CASSQPLALAYEQYF
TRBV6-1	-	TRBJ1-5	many	TGTGCCAGCAGTTCTCTCGGGGCTAGCAATCAGCCCCAGCATTTT	CASSSLGASNQPQHF
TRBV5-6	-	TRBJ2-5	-	TGTGCCAGCAGGTTGTTTAGGTATTCGGAGACCCAGTACTTC	CASRLFRYSETQYF
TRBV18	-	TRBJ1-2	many	TGTGCCAGCTCACCTCGGGGGTCTACTAACTATGGCTACACCTTC	CASSPRGSTNYGYTF
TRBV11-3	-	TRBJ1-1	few	TGTGCCACGGGGGGGAGCGGCACTGAAGCTTTCTTT	CATGGSGTEAFF
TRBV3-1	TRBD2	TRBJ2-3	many	TGTGCCAGCAGCCAAGGACTGACTAGCGGGGGGGCAGATACGCAGTATTTT	CASSQGLTSGGADTQYF
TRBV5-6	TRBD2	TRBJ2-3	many	TGTGCCAGCAGCTTGGATTCGGGACTAGCGGGGTTCACAGATACGCAGTATTTT	CASSLDSGLAGFTDTQYF
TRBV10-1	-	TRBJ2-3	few	TGCGCCAGCAGTGAAGACACCACATATACGCAGTATTTT	CASSEDTTYTQYF
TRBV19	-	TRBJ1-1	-	TGTGCCAGTAGTATCTTGGGCGTTCATGAAGCTTTCTTT	CASSILGVHEAFF
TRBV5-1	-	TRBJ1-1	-	TGCGCCAGCAGTCTCGAGGCTGAAGCTTTCTTT	CASSLEAEAFF
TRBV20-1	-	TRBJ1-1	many	TGCAGTGCTAGAGATCTAAAGGGCGAGGGGACTGAAGCTTTCTTT	CSARDLKGEGTEAFF
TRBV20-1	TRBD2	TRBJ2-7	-	TGCAGTGTCTGGGACAGCGGGGGGAATGAGCAGTACTTC	CSVWDSGGNEQYF
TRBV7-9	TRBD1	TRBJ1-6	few	TGTGCCAGCAGCGTCGAAACAGGGGGGACTTCACCCCTCCACTTT	CASSVETGGTSPLHF
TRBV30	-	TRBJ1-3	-	TGTGCCTGGAGTAAGAGACAGAGGAGATCTGGAAACACCATATATTTT	CAWSKRQRRSGNTIYF
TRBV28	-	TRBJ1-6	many	TGTGCCAGCAGTTTAACGCAGTATAATTCACCCCTCCACTTT	CASSLTQYNSPLHF
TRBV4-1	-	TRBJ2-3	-	TGCGCCAGCAGCCAAGAGGGGAGCAACACAGATACGCAGTATTTT	CASSQEGSNTDTQYF
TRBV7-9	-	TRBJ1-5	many	TGTGCCAGCAGCCCCTTTGGGAACAATCAGCCCCAGCATTTT	CASSPFGNNQPQHF
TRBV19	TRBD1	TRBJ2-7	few	TGTGCCAGTAGTGGGGACAGAATGGCATCCTACGAGCAGTACTTC	CASSGDRMASYEQYF
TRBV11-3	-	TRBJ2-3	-	TGTGCCAGCAGACCCGACAGCACAGATACGCAGTATTTT	CASRPDSTDTQYF
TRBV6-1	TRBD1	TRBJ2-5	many	TGTGCCAGCAGGCCTCAAAACAGGGGTGAGACCCAGTACTTC	CASRPQNRGETQYF
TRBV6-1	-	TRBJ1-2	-	TGTGCCAGCAGCCGCAACCTCAGGGGAGGCTATGGCTACACCTTC	CASSRNLRGGYGYTF
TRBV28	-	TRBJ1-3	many	TGTGCCAGCAGTCCGACAGTCTTTGACACCATATATTTT	CASSPTVFDTIYF
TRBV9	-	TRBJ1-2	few	TGTGCCAGCAGCGGGATCGACTATGGCTACACCTTC	CASSGIDYGYTF
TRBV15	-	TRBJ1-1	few	TGTGCCACCAGCAGAGGTCCGAAGATGGACACTGAAGCTTTCTTT	CATSRGPKMDTEAFF
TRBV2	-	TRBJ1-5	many	TGTGCCAGCAACAGGGGCAATCAGCCCCAGCATTTT	CASNRGNQPQHF
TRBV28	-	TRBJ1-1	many	TGTGCCAGCGTTCCGGGGCAGAACACTGAAGCTTTCTTT	CASVPGQNTEAFF
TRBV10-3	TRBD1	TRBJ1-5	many	TGTGCCATCAGTGATACAGGGACAGGGATTTGGAGCAATCAGCCCCAGCATTTT	CAISDTGTGIWSNQPQHF
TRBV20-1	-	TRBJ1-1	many	TGCAGTGCTCGGGGAGCTGGGGGATACACTGAAGCTTTCTTT	CSARGAGGYTEAFF
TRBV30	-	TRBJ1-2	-	TGTGCCTGGAGGAGCTCCCCAGGGGTCTATGGCTACACCTTC	CAWRSSPGVYGYTF
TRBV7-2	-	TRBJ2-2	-	TGTGCCAGCAGCTCTTACACCTCGAACACCGGGGAGCTGTTTTTT	CASSSYTSNTGELFF
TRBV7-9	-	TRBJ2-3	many	TGTGCCAGCAGCTTAGGGGGTCAAGATACGCAGTATTTT	CASSLGGQDTQYF
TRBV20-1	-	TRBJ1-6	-	TGCAGTGCTAGAGATTTGCAGGGAGGCGATAATTCACCCCTCCACTTT	CSARDLQGGDNSPLHF
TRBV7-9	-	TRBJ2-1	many	TGTGCCAGCAGCCTAGTAGAGGTTGAGCAGTTCTTC	CASSLVEVEQFF
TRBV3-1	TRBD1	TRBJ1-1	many	TGTGCCAGCAGCCATCGACAGGGATGGAATGAAGCTTTCTTT	CASSHRQGWNEAFF
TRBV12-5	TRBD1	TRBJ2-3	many	TGTGCTAGTGGTTTGCAAGGGGGCCTATTCTTAGATACGCAGTATTTT	CASGLQGGLFLDTQYF
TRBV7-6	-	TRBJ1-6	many	TGTGCCAGCAGCTTAGCTGCGACAGGTACTCGATCACCCCTCCACTTT	CASSLAATGTRSPLHF
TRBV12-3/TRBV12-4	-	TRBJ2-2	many	TGTGCCAGCAGTTGGGTCGTCGGGGAGCTGTTTTTT	CASSWVVGELFF
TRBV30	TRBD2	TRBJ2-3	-	TGTGCCTGGGCGGGACTAGCGACAGATACGCAGTATTTT	CAWAGLATDTQYF
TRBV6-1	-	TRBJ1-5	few	TGTGCCAGCAGTCCTTTCGTTCAGCCCCAGCATTTT	CASSPFVQPQHF
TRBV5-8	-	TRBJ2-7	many	TGTGCCAGCAGCTTGGGTGGGGGGCTCGACGAGCAGTACTTC	CASSLGGGLDEQYF
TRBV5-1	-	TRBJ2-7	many	TGCGCCAGCAGCCGGAGGGGGGACGAGCAGTACTTC	CASSRRGDEQYF